This T cell receptor (beta chain) was captured by sequencing in a study of Ad26.COV2.S vaccination and SARS-CoV-2 variants (dated by TCRdb to the early 2020s). For context, the study as a whole: Donors in the vaccine arm were drawn from COV1001, a multicentre, randomized, double-blind, placebo-controlled phase I-IIa trial testing Ad26.COV2.S in healthy adults. Ad26.COV2.S was given intramuscularly at 5x10^10 or 1x10^11 viral particles, as a single shot or as two shots 56 days apart. TCRbeta repertoire sequencing was used to assess the specificity and breadth of SARS-CoV-2-reactive T cell receptors after Ad26.COV2.S vaccination. A total of approximately 32 samples were included in the TCR-sequenced set, comprising roughly 19 Ad26.COV2.S vaccine recipients, 5 placebo recipients and 8 SARS-CoV-2 convalescent individuals. Participants in the trial were split at random into five groups of five each, receiving low-dose or high-dose Ad26.COV2.S once or twice, or else placebo on both occasions. Investigators remained blinded to trial group allocation during experiments and outcome assessment.

The immunoSEQ Assay was the method used to sequence TCRbeta CDR3 regions. After extraction, genomic DNA underwent amplification by bias-controlled multiplex PCR, followed by high-throughput sequencing. Concerning the study's data processing: To quantify the absolute abundance of each unique TCRbeta CDR3 region, sequences were collapsed and filtered. T cell fraction was estimated by normalizing TCRbeta template counts to usable DNA, with usable DNA measured through amplification of reference genes found in all nucleated cells. Repertoire TCRs were annotated as SARS-CoV-2-specific by exact matching of V gene, CDR3 amino acid sequence and J gene to a known reactive TCR set. The reference SARS-CoV-2 TCR set came from MIRA and was filtered for enrichment in COVID-19-positive ImmuneCODE repertoires, removing public or cross-reactive TCRs. Using the MIRA antigens, annotated TCRs were further analysed by specific ORF or by position within an ORF. Breadth was defined as annotated unique rearrangements over total unique productive rearrangements; depth was the summed frequency of those rearrangements. Group comparisons of TCR breadth used two-sided Wilcoxon rank-sum tests. The source is immuneACCESS, and TCRdb retained only in-frame sequences with V and J called. Part of the clones is not carried over; for the studies checked, unresolved V genes explain less than half of this, and the remainder is unexplained. V, J and clone size are taken as reported in that table, and D and trimming were inferred from the DNA itself. The sample has fewer than 900,000 clones on record, 70% to 90% of them singletons. Approximately 1.5% of the sample comes from the top ten.

The germline V gene (reference sequence) supplies CDR1 LGHDT and CDR2 YNNKEL. The trim is 1 base for V and 7 bases for J, with a gap of 7 bases between the germline ends. Reading from cysteine to phenylalanine, the CDR3 counts 13 amino acids. The read is trimmed to its CDR3 DNA, 39 bases read in frame from base 1. In regard to this clone: This clone's antigen is unknown. Base qualities are not provided; no much larger clone lies one nucleotide away.

What the treatment or condition label conveys for this sample: roughly 20 received Ad26.COV2.S at low or high dose, single or two shots; 5 received placebo; per-sample allocation not given. Repertoires of vaccine and placebo recipients were sequenced from samples collected on day 63 after the first injection. Cohort 1b enrolled 25 or so adults aged 18-55 years at a single site in Boston, USA, between 29 July and 7 August 2020. As a vaccine, Ad26.COV2.S was a replication-incompetent adenovirus type 26 vector that expressed a prefusion-stabilized SARS-CoV-2 spike protein derived from the original Wuhan strain. The study at large found these results: Vaccine and placebo recipients had similar non-spike TCR breadth, a finding consistent with the vaccine containing only spike. The authors noted that the TCR breadth and depth analyses may have underestimated total T cell responses. Spike-specific TCR breadth was higher in Ad26.COV2.S recipients than in placebo recipients (P = 0.0014). After vaccination, spike-specific CD8+ and CD4+ T cell responses were reported to show substantial breadth. The study lacked the statistical power to compare responses across vaccine doses or regimens.

Sequencing used peripheral blood, obtained in a trial of Ad26.COV2.S vaccine versus placebo. This TCR was sampled from a person between 18 and 65 years old who received the Ad26.COV2.S COVID-19 vaccine or a placebo. The rearranged segments are TRBV3-1 (or the pseudogene TRBV3-2) and TRBJ1-4; the D gene is not confidently resolved. The nucleotides read TGTGCCAGCAGCCAAGCTTGGGTTGAAAAACTGTTTTTT. It is translated as CASSQAWVEKLFF.